Listed below are T cell receptor beta chains from one sample, sequenced in a study of shared clonotypes between healthy human individuals. Clones were sequenced by immunoSEQ multiplex PCR, and TCRdb holds only the in-frame ones, with some missing. The sample has some 2.1 million clones, just over 90% seen once; the top ten hold 1.5% to 2%. Sequencing was performed on naive CD8+ T cells from PBMCs. All receptors come from a man between 18 and 35 years old in good health. Some clones in this sample may be carry-over from other donors' samples. CDR3s include the opening cysteine and the closing phenylalanine or tryptophan. D genes are given only for firm matches.

D: TRBD1; J: TRBJ2-7; V: TRBV7-2; DNA: TGTGCCAGCAGCCGGCCCACAGGGGAACTCCCCTACGAGCAGTACTTC; CDR3: CASSRPTGELPYEQYF
D: .; J: TRBJ1-1; V: TRBV27; DNA: TGTGCCAGCAGTTTATCCGCATGGGGAGGGGCTGAAGCTTTCTTT; CDR3: CASSLSAWGGAEAFF
D: .; J: TRBJ2-7; V: TRBV19; DNA: TGTGCCAGTAGTATTCGGGGACCCTTTTCCTACGAGCAGTACTTC; CDR3: CASSIRGPFSYEQYF
D: TRBD2; J: TRBJ2-1; V: TRBV28; DNA: TGTGCCAGCAGTCCTAGGGGACTAGCCAATGAGCAGTTCTTC; CDR3: CASSPRGLANEQFF
D: TRBD1; J: TRBJ1-5; V: TRBV2; DNA: TGTGCCAGCAGTGGCTACTCCGGGACAGGGGGGACTAGGGATCAGCCCCAGCATTTT; CDR3: CASSGYSGTGGTRDQPQHF
D: TRBD2; J: TRBJ2-1; V: TRBV7-9; DNA: TGTGCCAGCAGCCCCAAGGTCGGACTAGCGGGAGTCAATGAGCAGTTCTTC; CDR3: CASSPKVGLAGVNEQFF
D: .; J: TRBJ1-3; V: TRBV9; DNA: TGTGCCAGCAGCGTAGCAAAGGGTTTCTCTGGAAACACCATATATTTT; CDR3: CASSVAKGFSGNTIYF
D: TRBD1; J: TRBJ1-4; V: TRBV9; DNA: TGTGCCAGCAGCGTGACAGGGGCAGGGGAAAAACTGTTTTTT; CDR3: CASSVTGAGEKLFF
D: TRBD1; J: TRBJ1-2; V: TRBV4-1; DNA: TGCGCCAGCAGCCATACGACAGGGGGAGATTATGGCTACACCTTC; CDR3: CASSHTTGGDYGYTF
D: .; J: TRBJ1-1; V: TRBV7-6; DNA: TGTGCCAGCAGCTCCGCCCCGGCTATGAACACTGAAGCTTTCTTT; CDR3: CASSSAPAMNTEAFF